This entry describes one T cell receptor beta chain. Its antigen is still unknown. This sample was taken from a study of OX40 agonist ivuxolimab in advanced cancers. Across the whole study: Patients enrolled in dose escalation were diagnosed with hepatocellular carcinoma, melanoma, renal cell or head and neck cancer. Prior anti-PD-1, anti-PD-L1 or anti-CTLA-4 therapy was allowed; roughly 40% had some.

Libraries were prepared by immunoSEQ multiplex PCR; TCRdb keeps only in-frame clonotypes and omits some of them. The data contain tens of thousands of clones, 80% to 90% of them singletons. Germline V gene lookup returns CDR1 MDHEN and CDR2 SYDVKM. The CDR3 extends over 14 amino acids. Germline trimming cut 2 bases from V and 2 bases from J; bases unmatched to any gene: 2. Study-wide points: Expanded peripheral T cell antigen specificity was not determined.

Cycle 7 day 1, cycle 4 day 1, and baseline were the timepoints at which blood was sampled. The V gene is TRBV28, the J gene TRBJ2-7; 8 bases fit TRBD1. The sample here was CD4+ or CD8+ T cells sorted from blood, taken in a trial of the OX40 agonist ivuxolimab. This clonotype was obtained from an adult with an advanced solid tumor such as melanoma, head and neck, liver or kidney cancer. CDR3 protein: CASSLTGGAYEQYV. DNA of the CDR3: TGTGCCAGCAGTTTAACAGGGGGTGCCTACGAGCAGTACGTC.